This TCR beta chain was observed in a study of T cell responses to AZD1222 COVID-19 vaccine. Per the germline V gene, CDR1 is MGHRA and CDR2 is YSYEKL. The CDR3 is made up of 17 amino acids. V was shortened by 1 base and J by 4 bases, with 19 bases between the two germline ends. Some clones are missing from TCRdb's copy, which holds only in-frame ones; the method was immunoSEQ multiplex PCR. The profile shows about 120,000 clones, about nine tenths of them singletons. The clonotype comes from an adult in good health. The chain is built from TRBV4-1 and TRBJ1-1, with TRBD1 as a possible D gene (5 bases). Sequenced here: peripheral blood, sampled on day 0 of MenACWY control vaccination. CDR3: CASSQGTGGSEGTEAFF. DNA for the CDR3: TGCGCCAGCAGCCAAGGGACCGGGGGGTCGGAGGGCACTGAAGCTTTCTTT.